This entry features one T cell receptor beta chain sequence. Its matching antigen is unknown. The data belong to a study of cytomegalovirus exposure and HLA in healthy donors. The germline gives CDR1 MNHNS, CDR2 SASEGT. V was cut by 6 bases and J by 8 bases, with 20 bases left in between. The CDR3 loop spans 15 amino acids. The PCR used 60 Vbeta and 13 Jbeta primers. The protocol was immunoSEQ multiplex PCR, while the TCRdb copy is restricted to in-frame clones and leaves out a portion. The sample holds more than 45,000 clones, 65% to 85% seen once. Study-wide points: Under 20,000 TCR beta sequences were associated with HLA alleles at 0.05 false discovery rate in a later analysis. Later analysis associated a missense DCLRE1C variant with TCR beta V- and J-gene trimming.

The sequencing input was PBMCs. The rearrangement joins TRBV6-1 to TRBJ2-1; TRBD1 might be the D (5 bases). The receptor was isolated from a man aged 25-45 years in good health and CMV-seronegative. CDR3 protein: CASRGNGAGSDEQFF. The CDR3 DNA reads as TGTGCCAGCAGAGGAAATGGGGCAGGATCTGATGAGCAGTTCTTC.